The text below deals with one T cell receptor (beta chain). From RNA transcripts, TCR beta CDR3 regions were amplified. The HTBI primer set served for first-round RT-PCR of the TCR CDR3. TCRdb redid the calling of the multiplex PCR reads with MiXCR, one entry per CDR3 protein. The profile shows nearly 750,000 distinct CDR3 sequences, 35% of them singletons. This sample is drawn from a study of T cells in Graves' hyperthyroidism and ophthalmopathy. Any patient presenting with uncontrolled infection, other autoimmune disease, pregnancy or lactation was left out. Thyroid ultrasound and orbital computed tomography, with clinical symptoms and serum thyroxine and TRAb, informed diagnoses. This sequence was found in a woman aged 40-49 years with Graves' hyperthyroidism. The sequencing sample was made of blood.

The CDR3 loop reads CASSTGGSSYNEQFF. CDR3 nucleotides: TGTGCCAGCAGCACGGGGGGAAGCTCCTACAATGAGCAGTTCTTC. The chain combines TRBV7-3 with TRBJ2-1, with 7 bases fitting TRBD2. The CDR3 has 15 amino acids. The trim removed 5 bases at V and 0 bases at J, leaving 4 bases unmatched. In germline, CDR1 is SGHTA, CDR2 FQGTGA.